A single sample is the source of the 3 T cell receptor beta chains below, sequenced in a study of blood T cell repertoires in COVID-19. Libraries were prepared by immunoSEQ multiplex PCR; TCRdb keeps only in-frame clonotypes and omits some of them. This table holds tens of thousands of clones, roughly four fifths found once. Sequencing was done on a sample of peripheral blood. These TCRs come from an elderly man with acute or convalescent COVID-19.

This chain connects TRBV12-5 to TRBJ1-5; no firm D call. CDR3 length: 14 amino acids. V was clipped by 0 bases and J by 6 bases, with 9 bases between them. The germline CDR1 and CDR2 sequences are LGHNT and FRNRAP. The chain's CDR3 is CASGLVERFQPQHF. The CDR3 DNA reads as TGTGCTAGTGGTTTGGTAGAACGGTTTCAGCCCCAGCATTTT.

The V and J genes are TRBV10-3 and TRBJ1-3, with 7 nucleotides matching TRBD1. V was pared by 10 bases and J by 0 bases, with 3 bases of the junction left unmatched. CDR1 ENHRY and CDR2 SYGVKD come from the germline V gene. This CDR3 contains 13 residues. The CDR3, as DNA: TGTGCCAACAGGGACAGCTCTGGAAACACCATATATTTT. Protein product: CANRDSSGNTIYF.

The rearrangement uses TRBV19 and TRBJ2-3; 13 nucleotides agree with TRBD2. V lost 5 bases, J lost 4 bases, and 6 bases stayed unmatched. From germline, CDR1 is LNHDA and CDR2 SQIVND (reference sequence). The CDR3 is 16 amino acids. CDR3 coding DNA: TGTGCCAGTAGTTTTAGACTAGCGGGGGGTTCAGATACGCAGTATTTT. Encoded protein: CASSFRLAGGSDTQYF.